This TCR beta chain was recorded in a study of cytomegalovirus exposure and HLA in healthy donors. Study in general: An early release of data contained roughly 90 million unique TCRs, which came from HLA-typed donors. Study findings and constraints: Analysis was performed later, and it showed HLA-associated TCR beta chains to be more clonally expanded than equally common others. Altogether, 164 TCR beta chains were recorded as cytomegalovirus-associated.

J lost 0 bases, V lost 4 bases, and 7 bases had no gene match. The germline CDR1 and CDR2 sequences are LNHDA and SQIVND (reference sequence). The CDR3 extends over 16 amino acids. A remark on this clone: Its target is not known.

Primers: 60 Vbeta forward and 13 Jbeta reverse. Produced via immunoSEQ multiplex PCR; TCRdb's table is partial and in-frame only. Of 30,000 to 40,000 clones listed, 90% to 95% are singletons. The V call is TRBV19, the J call TRBJ2-7, with 9 positions matching TRBD2. The sequence was collected from a woman in her late teens or twenties in good health and CMV-seronegative. The specimen was PBMCs. CDR3 nucleotides: TGTGCCAGTAGTACTAGCGGGATGGGGGGCTCCTACGAGCAGTACTTC. This encodes CASSTSGMGGSYEQYF.